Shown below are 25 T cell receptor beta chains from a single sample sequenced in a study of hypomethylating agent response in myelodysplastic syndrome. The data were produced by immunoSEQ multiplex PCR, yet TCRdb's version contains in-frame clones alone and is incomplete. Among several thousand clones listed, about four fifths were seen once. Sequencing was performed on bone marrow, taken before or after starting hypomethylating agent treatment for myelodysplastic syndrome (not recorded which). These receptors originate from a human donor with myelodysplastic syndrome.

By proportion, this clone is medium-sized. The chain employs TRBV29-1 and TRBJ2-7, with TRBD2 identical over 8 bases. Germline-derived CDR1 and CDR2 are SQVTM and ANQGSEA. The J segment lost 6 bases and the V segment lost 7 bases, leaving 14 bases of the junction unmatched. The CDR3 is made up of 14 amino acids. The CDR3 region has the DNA TGCAGCGCCGGGGGCCAGCGGGAGCTTGGCGAGCAGTACTTC. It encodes CSAGGQRELGEQYF.

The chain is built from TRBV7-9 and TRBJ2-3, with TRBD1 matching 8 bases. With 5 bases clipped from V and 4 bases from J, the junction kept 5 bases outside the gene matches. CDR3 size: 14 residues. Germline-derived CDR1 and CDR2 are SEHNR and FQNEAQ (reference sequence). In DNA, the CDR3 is TGTGCCAGCAGCAATAACAGGGGGTCAGATACGCAGTATTTT. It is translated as CASSNNRGSDTQYF.

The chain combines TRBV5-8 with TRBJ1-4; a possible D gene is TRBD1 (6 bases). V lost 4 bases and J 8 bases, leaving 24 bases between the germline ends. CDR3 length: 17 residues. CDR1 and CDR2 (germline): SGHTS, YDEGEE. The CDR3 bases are TGTGCCAGCAGCGCTGGACTCAAAACAGGGAAGGACGAAAAACTGTTTTTT. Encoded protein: CASSAGLKTGKDEKLFF.

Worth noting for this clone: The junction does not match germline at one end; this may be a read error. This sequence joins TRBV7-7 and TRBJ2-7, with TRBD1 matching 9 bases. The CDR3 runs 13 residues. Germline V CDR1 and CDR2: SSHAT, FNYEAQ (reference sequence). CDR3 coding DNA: TGTGCTAGCAGCTTTAGACAGGGGGACGAGCAGTACTTC. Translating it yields CASSFRQGDEQYF. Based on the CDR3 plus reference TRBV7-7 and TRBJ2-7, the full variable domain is GAGVSQSPRYKVTKRGQDVTLRCDPISSHATLYWYQQALGQGPEFLTYFNYEAQPDKSGLPSDRFSAERPEGSISTLTIQRTEQRDSAMYRCASSFRQGDEQYFGPGTRLTVT.

CDR3: CSVSRRGGTEAFF. CDR3 bases: TGCAGCGTTTCTAGGCGGGGGGGGACTGAAGCTTTCTTT. The chain recombines TRBV29-1 with TRBJ1-1; tentatively, D is TRBD1 (5 bases). In germline, CDR1 is SQVTM, CDR2 ANQGSEA. The CDR3 is 13 residues long. Trimming pared 5 bases from V and 5 bases from J, leaving 15 bases between.

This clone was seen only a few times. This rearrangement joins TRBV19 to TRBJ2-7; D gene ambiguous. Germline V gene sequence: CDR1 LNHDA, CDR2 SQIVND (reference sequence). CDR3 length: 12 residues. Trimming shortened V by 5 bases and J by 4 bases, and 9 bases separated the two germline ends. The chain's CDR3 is CASSAGPYEQYF. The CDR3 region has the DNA TGTGCCAGTAGTGCCGGACCGTACGAGCAGTACTTC.

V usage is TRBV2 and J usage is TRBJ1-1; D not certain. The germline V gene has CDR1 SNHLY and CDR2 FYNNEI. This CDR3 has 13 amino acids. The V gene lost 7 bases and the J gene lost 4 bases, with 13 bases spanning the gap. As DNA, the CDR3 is TGTGCCAGCAAAGCGCAGATCATCACTGAAGCTTTCTTT. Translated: CASKAQIITEAFF.

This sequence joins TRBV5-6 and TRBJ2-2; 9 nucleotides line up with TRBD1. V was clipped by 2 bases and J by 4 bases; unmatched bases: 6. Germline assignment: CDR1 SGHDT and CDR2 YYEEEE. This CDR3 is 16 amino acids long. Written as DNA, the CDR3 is TGTGCCAGCAGCTTCCGGGACAGGGTTGCCACCGGGGAGCTGTTTTTT. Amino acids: CASSFRDRVATGELFF. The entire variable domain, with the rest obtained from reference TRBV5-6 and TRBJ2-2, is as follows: DAGVTQSPTHLIKTRGQQVTLRCSPKSGHDTVSWYQQALGQGPQFIFQYYEEEERQRGNFPDRFSGHQFPNYSSELNVNALLLGDSALYLCASSFRDRVATGELFFGEGSRLTVL.

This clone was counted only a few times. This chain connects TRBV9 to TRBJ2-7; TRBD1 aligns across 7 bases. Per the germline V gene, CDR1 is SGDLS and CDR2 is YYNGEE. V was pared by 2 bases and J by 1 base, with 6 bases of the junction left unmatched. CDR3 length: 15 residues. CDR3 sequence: CASSVDRDPSYEQYF. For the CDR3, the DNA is TGTGCCAGCAGCGTCGACAGGGACCCATCCTACGAGCAGTACTTC. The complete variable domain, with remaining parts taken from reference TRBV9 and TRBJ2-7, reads DSGVTQTPKHLITATGQRVTLRCSPRSGDLSVYWYQQSLDQGLQFLIQYYNGEERAKGNILERFSAQQFPDLHSELNLSSLELGDSALYFCASSVDRDPSYEQYFGPGTRLTVT.

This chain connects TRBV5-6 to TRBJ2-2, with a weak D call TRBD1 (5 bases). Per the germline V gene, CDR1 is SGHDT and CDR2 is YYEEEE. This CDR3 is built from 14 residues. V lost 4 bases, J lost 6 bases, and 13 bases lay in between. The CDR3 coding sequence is TGTGCCAGCAGCACCCAGACAGCCGCCGGGGAGCTGTTTTTT. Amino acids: CASSTQTAAGELFF.

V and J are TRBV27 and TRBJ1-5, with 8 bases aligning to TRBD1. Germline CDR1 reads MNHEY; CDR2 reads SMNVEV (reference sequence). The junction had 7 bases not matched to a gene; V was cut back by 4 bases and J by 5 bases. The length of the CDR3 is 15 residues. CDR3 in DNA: TGTGCCAGCAGTTCCTCCGGACAGGGCCATCAGCCCCAGCATTTT. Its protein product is CASSSSGQGHQPQHF.

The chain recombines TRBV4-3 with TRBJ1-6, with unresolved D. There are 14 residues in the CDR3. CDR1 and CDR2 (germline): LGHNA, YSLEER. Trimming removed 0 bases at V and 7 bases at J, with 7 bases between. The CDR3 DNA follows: TGCGCCAGCAGCCAAGATATAAACAATTCACCCCTCCACTTT. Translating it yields CASSQDINNSPLHF.

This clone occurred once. CDR3 bases: TGTGCCAGCAGCAAGGCCGGCGAGTACAATGAGCAGTTCTTC. This gives the protein CASSKAGEYNEQFF. The J gene is TRBJ2-1, the V gene TRBV5-4; no definite D call. Germline CDR1 and CDR2: SGHNT and YYREEE (reference sequence). The germline V and J ends were trimmed by 4 bases and 4 bases, with 12 bases remaining between them. This CDR3 comprises 14 residues.

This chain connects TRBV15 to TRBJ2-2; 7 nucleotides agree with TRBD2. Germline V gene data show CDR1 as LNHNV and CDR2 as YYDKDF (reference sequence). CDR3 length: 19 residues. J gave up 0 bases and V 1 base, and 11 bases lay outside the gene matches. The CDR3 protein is CATSRVGGLSSPNTGELFF. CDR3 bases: TGTGCCACCAGCAGAGTGGGGGGACTATCCTCCCCGAACACCGGGGAGCTGTTTTTT.

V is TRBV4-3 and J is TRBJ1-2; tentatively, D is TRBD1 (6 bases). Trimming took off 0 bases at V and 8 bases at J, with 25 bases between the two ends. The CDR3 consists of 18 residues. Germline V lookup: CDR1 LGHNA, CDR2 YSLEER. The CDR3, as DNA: TGCGCCAGCAGCCAAGAACCCGACTCCGGGACAACTTCTCGGGGCTACACCTTC. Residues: CASSQEPDSGTTSRGYTF.

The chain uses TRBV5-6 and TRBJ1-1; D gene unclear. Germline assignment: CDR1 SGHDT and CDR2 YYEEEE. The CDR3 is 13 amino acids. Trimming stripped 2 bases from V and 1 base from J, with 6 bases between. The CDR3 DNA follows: TGTGCCAGCAGCTTACCTAAGAACACTGAAGCTTTCTTT. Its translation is CASSLPKNTEAFF.

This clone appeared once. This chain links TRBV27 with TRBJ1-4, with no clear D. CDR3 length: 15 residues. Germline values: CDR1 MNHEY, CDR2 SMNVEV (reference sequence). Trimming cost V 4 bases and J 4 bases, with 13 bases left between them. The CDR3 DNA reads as TGTGCCAGCAGTTCCCGGAACCTCCGTAATGAAAAACTGTTTTTT. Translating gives CASSSRNLRNEKLFF.

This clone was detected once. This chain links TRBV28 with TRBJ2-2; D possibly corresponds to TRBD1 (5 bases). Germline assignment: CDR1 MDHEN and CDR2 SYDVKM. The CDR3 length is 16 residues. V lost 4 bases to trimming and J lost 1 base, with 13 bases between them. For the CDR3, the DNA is TGTGCCAGCAGTTCGACCGGGCAGGGGAACACCGGGGAGCTGTTTTTT. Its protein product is CASSSTGQGNTGELFF.

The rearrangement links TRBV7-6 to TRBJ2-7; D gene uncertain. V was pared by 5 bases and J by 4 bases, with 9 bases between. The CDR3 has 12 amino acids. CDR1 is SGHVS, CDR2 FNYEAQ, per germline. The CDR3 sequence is CASSNKGYEQYF. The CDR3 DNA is TGTGCCAGCAGCAATAAGGGATACGAGCAGTACTTC.

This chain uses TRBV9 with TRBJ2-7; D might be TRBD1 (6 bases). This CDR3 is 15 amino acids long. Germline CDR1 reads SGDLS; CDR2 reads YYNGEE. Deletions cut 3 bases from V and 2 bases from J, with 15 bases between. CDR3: CASSGGLATTYEQYF. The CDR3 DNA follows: TGTGCCAGCAGCGGGGGGCTCGCGACTACCTACGAGCAGTACTTC.

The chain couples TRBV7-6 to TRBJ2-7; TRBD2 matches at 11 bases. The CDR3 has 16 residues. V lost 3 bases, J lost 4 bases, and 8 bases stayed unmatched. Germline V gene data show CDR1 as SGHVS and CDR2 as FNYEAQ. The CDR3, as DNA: TGTGCCAGCAGCTTGACTAGCGGGGAGTGGGCGTACGAGCAGTACTTC. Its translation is CASSLTSGEWAYEQYF.

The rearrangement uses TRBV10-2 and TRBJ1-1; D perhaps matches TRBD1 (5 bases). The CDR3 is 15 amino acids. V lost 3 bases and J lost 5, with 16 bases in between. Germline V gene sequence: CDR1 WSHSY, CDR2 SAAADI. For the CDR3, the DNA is TGCGCCAGCAGTGAAGGGACTACAATGGGGACTGAAGCTTTCTTT. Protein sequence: CASSEGTTMGTEAFF.

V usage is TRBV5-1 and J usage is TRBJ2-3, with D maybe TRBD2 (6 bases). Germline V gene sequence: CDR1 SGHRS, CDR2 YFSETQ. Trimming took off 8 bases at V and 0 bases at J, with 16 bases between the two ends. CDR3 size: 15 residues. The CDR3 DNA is TGCGCCAGTCGGACCGGGAGTCATAGCACAGATACGCAGTATTTT. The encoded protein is CASRTGSHSTDTQYF. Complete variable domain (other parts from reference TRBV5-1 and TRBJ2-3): KAGVTQTPRYLIKTRGQQVTLSCSPISGHRSVSWYQQTPGQGLQFLFEYFSETQRNKGNFPGRFSGRQFSNSRSEMNVSTLELGDSALYLCASRTGSHSTDTQYFGPGTRLTVL.

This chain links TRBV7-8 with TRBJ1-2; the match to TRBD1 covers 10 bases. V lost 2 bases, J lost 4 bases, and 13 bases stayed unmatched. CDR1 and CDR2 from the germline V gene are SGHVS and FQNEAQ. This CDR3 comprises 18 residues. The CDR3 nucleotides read TGTGCCAGCAGCTTAAATCCCGGGACAGGGGTAGTCGGCTATGGCTACACCTTC. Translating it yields CASSLNPGTGVVGYGYTF.

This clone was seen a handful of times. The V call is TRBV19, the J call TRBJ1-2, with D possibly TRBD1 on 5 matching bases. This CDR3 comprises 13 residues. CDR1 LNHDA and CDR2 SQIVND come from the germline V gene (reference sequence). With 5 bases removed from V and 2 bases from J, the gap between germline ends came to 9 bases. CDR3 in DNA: TGTGCCAGTAGTGGGGCAGGGAACTATGGCTACACCTTC. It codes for CASSGAGNYGYTF.